This entry features one T cell receptor (beta chain) sequence. The data were taken from a study of shared clonotypes between healthy human individuals. The CDR3 length is 14 residues. Germline CDR1 MNHEY, CDR2 SMNVEV (reference sequence). Trimming left V 6 bases short and J 0 bases short, with 8 bases between. Only in-frame clones appear in the TCRdb table, and some are missing; sequencing was by immunoSEQ multiplex PCR. This sample has a few million clones, with about 92% found just once. The origin of this receptor is a man between 18 and 35 years old in good health. This chain links TRBV27 with TRBJ2-2; a weak D match, TRBD2 (5 bases). Material for sequencing was naive CD4+ T cells sorted from blood. Subset described: CD45RA+ positively selected. The CDR3 DNA is TGTGCCAGCAGAGGACTGGCGAACACCGGGGAGCTGTTTTTT. It yields the protein CASRGLANTGELFF.